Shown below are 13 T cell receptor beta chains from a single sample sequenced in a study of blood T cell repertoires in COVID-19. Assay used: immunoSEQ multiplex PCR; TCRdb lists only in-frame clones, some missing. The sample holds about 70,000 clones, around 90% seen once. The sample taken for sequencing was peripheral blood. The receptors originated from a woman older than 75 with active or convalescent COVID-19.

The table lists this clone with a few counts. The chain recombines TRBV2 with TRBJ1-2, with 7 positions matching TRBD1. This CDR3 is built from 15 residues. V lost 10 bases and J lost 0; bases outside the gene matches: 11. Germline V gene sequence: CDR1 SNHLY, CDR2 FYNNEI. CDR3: CATKLGQQTNYGYTF. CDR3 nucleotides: TGTGCCACCAAACTGGGACAGCAAACTAACTATGGCTACACCTTC.

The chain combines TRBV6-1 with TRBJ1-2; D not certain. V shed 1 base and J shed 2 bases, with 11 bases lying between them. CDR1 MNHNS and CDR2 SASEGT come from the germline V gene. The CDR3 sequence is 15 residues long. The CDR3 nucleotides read TGTGCCAGCAGTGAAGGGGGAGGTAGAAACTATGGCTACACCTTC. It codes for CASSEGGGRNYGYTF.

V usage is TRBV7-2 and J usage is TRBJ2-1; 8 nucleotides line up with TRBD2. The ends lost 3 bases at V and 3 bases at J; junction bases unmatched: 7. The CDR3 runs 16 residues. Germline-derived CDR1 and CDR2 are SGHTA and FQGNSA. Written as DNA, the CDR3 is TGTGCCAGCAGCTTCTCGAGCGGGAGCGGCTACAATGAGCAGTTCTTC. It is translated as CASSFSSGSGYNEQFF.

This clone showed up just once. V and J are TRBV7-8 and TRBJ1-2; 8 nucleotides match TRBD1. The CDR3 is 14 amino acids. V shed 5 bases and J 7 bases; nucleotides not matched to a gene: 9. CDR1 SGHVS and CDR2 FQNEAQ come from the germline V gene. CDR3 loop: CASSDVRGLIGYTF. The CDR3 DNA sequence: TGTGCCAGCAGCGACGTCAGGGGGCTCATTGGCTACACCTTC.

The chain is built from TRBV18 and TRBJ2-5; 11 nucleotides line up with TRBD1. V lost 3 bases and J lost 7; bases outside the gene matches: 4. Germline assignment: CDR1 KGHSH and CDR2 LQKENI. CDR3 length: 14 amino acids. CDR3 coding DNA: TGTGCCAGCTCACCCGGACAGGGGGCCGTGACCCAGTACTTC. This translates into CASSPGQGAVTQYF.

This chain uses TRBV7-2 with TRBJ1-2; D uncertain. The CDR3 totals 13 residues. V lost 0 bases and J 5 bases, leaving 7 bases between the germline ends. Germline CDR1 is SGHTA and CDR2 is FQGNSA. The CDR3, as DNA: TGTGCCAGCAGCTTAGCCAGGTCGTATGGCTACACCTTC. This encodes CASSLARSYGYTF.

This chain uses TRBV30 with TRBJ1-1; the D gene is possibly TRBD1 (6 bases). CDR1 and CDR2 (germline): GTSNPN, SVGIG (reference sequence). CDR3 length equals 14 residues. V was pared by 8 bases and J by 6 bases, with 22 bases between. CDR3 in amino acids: CAHRVDRLIPEAFF. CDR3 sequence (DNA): TGTGCCCACCGGGTCGACAGGCTGATCCCTGAAGCTTTCTTT.

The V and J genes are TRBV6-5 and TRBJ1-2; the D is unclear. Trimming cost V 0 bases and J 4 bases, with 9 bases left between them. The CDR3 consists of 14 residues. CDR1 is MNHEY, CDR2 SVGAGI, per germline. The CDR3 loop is CASSYSVSPYGYTF. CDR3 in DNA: TGTGCCAGCAGTTACTCGGTTAGCCCCTATGGCTACACCTTC.

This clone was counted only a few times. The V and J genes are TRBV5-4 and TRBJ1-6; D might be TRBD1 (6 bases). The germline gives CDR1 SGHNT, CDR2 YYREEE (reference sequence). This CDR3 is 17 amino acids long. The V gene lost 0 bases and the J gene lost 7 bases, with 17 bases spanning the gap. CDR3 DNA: TGTGCCAGCAGCTTGGGACAGGTGGCTCCCCAAAATTCACCCCTCCACTTT. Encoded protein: CASSLGQVAPQNSPLHF.

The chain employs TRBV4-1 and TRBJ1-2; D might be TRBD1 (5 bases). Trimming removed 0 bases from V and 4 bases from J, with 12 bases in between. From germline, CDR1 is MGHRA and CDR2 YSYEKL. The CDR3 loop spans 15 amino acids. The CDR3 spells CASSQDLAGPYGYTF. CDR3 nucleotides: TGCGCCAGCAGCCAAGATCTGGCAGGGCCCTATGGCTACACCTTC.

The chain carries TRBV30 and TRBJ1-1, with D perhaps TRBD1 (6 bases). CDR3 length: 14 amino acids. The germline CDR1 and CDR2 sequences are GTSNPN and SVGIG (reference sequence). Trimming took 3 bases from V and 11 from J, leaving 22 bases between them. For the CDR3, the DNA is TGTGCCTGGAGCCTAGGGGGGGCGCCATCGTGGGCTTTCTTT. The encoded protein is CAWSLGGAPSWAFF.

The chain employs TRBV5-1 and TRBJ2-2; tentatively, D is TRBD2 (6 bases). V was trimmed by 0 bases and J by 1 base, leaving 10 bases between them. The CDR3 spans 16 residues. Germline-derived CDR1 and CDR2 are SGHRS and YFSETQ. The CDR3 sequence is CASSLEASENTGELFF. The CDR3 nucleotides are TGCGCCAGCAGCTTGGAAGCTAGCGAGAACACCGGGGAGCTGTTTTTT.

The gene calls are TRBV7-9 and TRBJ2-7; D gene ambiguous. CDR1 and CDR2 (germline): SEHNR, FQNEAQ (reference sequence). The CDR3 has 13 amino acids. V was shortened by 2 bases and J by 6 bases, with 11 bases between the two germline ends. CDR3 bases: TGTGCCAGCAGCTTAATAGCTCTATCCGAGCAGTACTTC. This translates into CASSLIALSEQYF.